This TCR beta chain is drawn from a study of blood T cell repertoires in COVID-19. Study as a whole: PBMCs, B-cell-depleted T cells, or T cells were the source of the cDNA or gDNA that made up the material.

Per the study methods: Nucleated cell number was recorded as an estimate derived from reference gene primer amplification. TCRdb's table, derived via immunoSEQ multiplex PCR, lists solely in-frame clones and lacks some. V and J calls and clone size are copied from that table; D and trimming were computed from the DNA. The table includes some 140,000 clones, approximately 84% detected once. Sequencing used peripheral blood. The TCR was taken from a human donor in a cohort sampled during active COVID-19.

CDR3 DNA: TGTGCCAGCAGCTTAACAGCTCAAATTACCTACGAGCAGTACTTC. Translated, it gives CASSLTAQITYEQYF. This sequence joins TRBV7-2 and TRBJ2-7; D is undetermined. Per germline, CDR1 SGHTA and CDR2 FQGNSA. The germline V and J ends were trimmed by 2 bases and 2 bases, with 13 bases remaining between them. The CDR3 length is 15 residues.